Listed below are T cell receptor beta chains from one sample, sequenced in a study of blood T cell repertoires in COVID-19. The protocol was immunoSEQ multiplex PCR, while the TCRdb copy is restricted to in-frame clones and leaves out a portion. This repertoire shows about 130,000 clones, 77% found once; its top ten account for over 15%. Sample: peripheral blood. These receptors were collected from a man of 80 years or more with acute or convalescent COVID-19. Each CDR3 is given with its conserved first and last residue. Each record gives: V gene, J gene, clone size, D gene, CDR3 DNA, CDR3 protein. A D gene is named only where the DNA matches it firmly. Expanded clones are given a class, and other clones once, few, many or no size at all.

V: TRBV18
J: TRBJ2-3
size: -
D: TRBD1
DNA: TGTGCCAGCTCACCACCGACAGGGGATCTCACAGATACGCAGTATTTT
CDR3: CASSPPTGDLTDTQYF

V: TRBV5-6
J: TRBJ1-1
size: -
D: -
DNA: TGTGCCAGCAGCTTGAAGACCGGGGACACTGAAGCTTTCTTT
CDR3: CASSLKTGDTEAFF

V: TRBV27
J: TRBJ1-6
size: -
D: TRBD1
DNA: TGTGCCAGCGGGTCTCAGGGGGCGCGGTCACCCCTCCACTTT
CDR3: CASGSQGARSPLHF

V: TRBV11-2
J: TRBJ2-3
size: -
D: -
DNA: TGTGCCAGCAGACCCGCCGGGGACACAGATACGCAGTATTTT
CDR3: CASRPAGDTDTQYF

V: TRBV2
J: TRBJ2-2
size: -
D: -
DNA: TGTGCCAGCAGTGAAGGACTCTACACCGGGGAGCTGTTTTTT
CDR3: CASSEGLYTGELFF

V: TRBV23-1
J: TRBJ2-4
size: -
D: -
DNA: TGCGCCAAGCTCGTAGAGCAAAACATTCAGTACTTC
CDR3: CAKLVEQNIQYF

V: TRBV4-3
J: TRBJ2-7
size: few
D: TRBD2
DNA: TGCGCCAGCTCCACGTCTAGCGGGGGGGCCTACGAGCAGTACTTC
CDR3: CASSTSSGGAYEQYF

V: TRBV6-6
J: TRBJ1-1
size: -
D: -
DNA: TGTGCCAGCAGTGCCCCCGGTGCGAACACTGAAGCTTTCTTT
CDR3: CASSAPGANTEAFF

V: TRBV29-1
J: TRBJ1-5
size: -
D: -
DNA: TGCAGCGTTGGAGGGAATAGCAATCAGCCCCAGCATTTT
CDR3: CSVGGNSNQPQHF

V: TRBV5-4
J: TRBJ2-2
size: -
D: TRBD2
DNA: TGTGCCAGCAGCTTAGGAGGACTAGCGGGGTACACCGGGGAGCTGTTTTTT
CDR3: CASSLGGLAGYTGELFF

V: TRBV6-5
J: TRBJ2-3
size: -
D: TRBD2
DNA: TGTGCCAGCGGAGTAGCGGGGGGCAACACAGATACGCAGTATTTT
CDR3: CASGVAGGNTDTQYF

V: TRBV18
J: TRBJ1-3
size: -
D: TRBD1
DNA: TGTGCCAGCTCACCAGGGACAGGGAGCTCTGGAAACACCATATATTTT
CDR3: CASSPGTGSSGNTIYF

V: TRBV30
J: TRBJ1-6
size: -
D: TRBD1
DNA: TGTGCCTGGGGTGGACAGGGGGAATCACCCCTCCACTTT
CDR3: CAWGGQGESPLHF

V: TRBV5-4
J: TRBJ1-2
size: -
D: TRBD1
DNA: TGTGCCAGCAGCAGGGACAGGGGGTCTAACTATGGCTACACCTTC
CDR3: CASSRDRGSNYGYTF

V: TRBV7-9
J: TRBJ2-5
size: -
D: -
DNA: TGTGCCAGCAGCGAGATGATGACCCAGTACTTC
CDR3: CASSEMMTQYF

V: TRBV7-2
J: TRBJ2-3
size: -
D: -
DNA: TGTGCCAGCAACCAGAGGCAATTTCGCACAGATACGCAGTATTTT
CDR3: CASNQRQFRTDTQYF

V: TRBV7-8
J: TRBJ2-7
size: -
D: -
DNA: TGTGCCAGCAGCGGGACTTCACTGAAGTACTTC
CDR3: CASSGTSLKYF

V: TRBV4-1
J: TRBJ2-2
size: -
D: -
DNA: TGCGCCAGCAGCAGGGGCGGAGGGGTTACCGGGGAGCTGTTTTTT
CDR3: CASSRGGGVTGELFF

V: TRBV9
J: TRBJ1-3
size: few
D: -
DNA: TGTGCCAGCAGCGTAGATGTGGGGGCAGCTGGAAACACCATATATTTT
CDR3: CASSVDVGAAGNTIYF

V: TRBV7-9
J: TRBJ1-2
size: -
D: -
DNA: TGTGCCAGCAACTTAGAGGGAGGGGCCAACTATGGCTACACCTTC
CDR3: CASNLEGGANYGYTF

V: TRBV7-2
J: TRBJ2-7
size: -
D: TRBD1
DNA: TGTGCCAGCAGCTTAAGAGGGACAGGGGGCAGCGACGAGCAGTACTTC
CDR3: CASSLRGTGGSDEQYF

V: TRBV10-3
J: TRBJ1-6
size: -
D: -
DNA: TGTGCCACCGGGCCCAGGTCAGGGGCGCGGAATTCACCCCTCCACTTT
CDR3: CATGPRSGARNSPLHF

V: TRBV29-1
J: TRBJ2-7
size: -
D: -
DNA: TGCAGCGGGTCGCGAGGTGTAGGCGAGCAGTACTTC
CDR3: CSGSRGVGEQYF

V: TRBV14
J: TRBJ2-5
size: -
D: -
DNA: TGTGCCAGCAGCTTCGGGGGACAGCAACAAGAGACCCAGTACTTC
CDR3: CASSFGGQQQETQYF

V: TRBV4-2
J: TRBJ2-3
size: -
D: -
DNA: TGTGCCAGCAGCACGATTAGCGGTTCTAGCACAGATACGCAGTATTTT
CDR3: CASSTISGSSTDTQYF

V: TRBV28
J: TRBJ1-2
size: few
D: TRBD1
DNA: TGTGCCAGCAGTTTGTACCCCGGGACAGTCACCTTC
CDR3: CASSLYPGTVTF

V: TRBV7-2
J: TRBJ1-4
size: -
D: -
DNA: TGTGCCAGCAGCTTAGCGGGTTTGGAGAGTGAAAAACTGTTTTTT
CDR3: CASSLAGLESEKLFF

V: TRBV7-9
J: TRBJ2-7
size: -
D: TRBD1
DNA: TGTGCCAGCAGCAACCCGGGACAGGGGAATCCCTCCTACGAGCAGTACTTC
CDR3: CASSNPGQGNPSYEQYF

V: TRBV11-2
J: TRBJ2-3
size: -
D: TRBD2
DNA: TGTGCCAGCAGCTCGACACGACTAGCGGGGGGCACAGATACGCAGTATTTT
CDR3: CASSSTRLAGGTDTQYF